This is a list of T cell receptor beta chains from one sample in a study of blood T cells in healthy people across ages. TCRdb recomputed calls from the 5' RACE reads with MiXCR, one row per CDR3 protein. Altogether around 1,000,000 distinct CDR3 sequences are present, roughly two fifths being singletons, with the ten largest covering roughly 13%. Sequenced sample: blood. The receptors were sampled from a man aged 18 to 35 in good health. Both conserved end residues are part of each CDR3. D genes are given only for firm matches. Clone size, where shown, is once, few, many, or a class for clones that have expanded.

J gene: TRBJ2-7; clone size: -; D gene: -; V gene: TRBV6-2/TRBV6-3; CDR3 length: 16; CDR3 DNA: TGTGCCAGCAGTTACTCAGGTTCGGCAGGGTGGAGCGAGCAGTACTTC; CDR3 protein: CASSYSGSAGWSEQYF
J gene: TRBJ2-4; clone size: -; D gene: -; V gene: TRBV20-1; CDR3 length: 13; CDR3 DNA: TGCAGTGCTCCAGGCCGAGGCGGTGACATTCAGTACTTC; CDR3 protein: CSAPGRGGDIQYF
J gene: TRBJ2-1; clone size: -; D gene: -; V gene: TRBV6-4; CDR3 length: 13; CDR3 DNA: TGTGCCAGCAGTGCCCCAGCAAACAATGAGCAGTTCTTC; CDR3 protein: CASSAPANNEQFF
J gene: TRBJ1-4; clone size: few; D gene: -; V gene: TRBV7-2; CDR3 length: 15; CDR3 DNA: TGTGCCAGCAGCTTAGGGGGGCGTCCTAATGAAAAACTGTTTTTT; CDR3 protein: CASSLGGRPNEKLFF
J gene: TRBJ2-3; clone size: -; D gene: -; V gene: TRBV6-6; CDR3 length: 14; CDR3 DNA: TGTGCCAGCAGTGACGGGCAGGGAGCAGATACGCAGTATTTT; CDR3 protein: CASSDGQGADTQYF
J gene: TRBJ1-2; clone size: -; D gene: -; V gene: TRBV7-2; CDR3 length: 14; CDR3 DNA: TGTGCCAGCAGCTTAATGGACCAGGGGCATGGCTACACCTTC; CDR3 protein: CASSLMDQGHGYTF
J gene: TRBJ2-5; clone size: -; D gene: -; V gene: TRBV7-2; CDR3 length: 14; CDR3 DNA: TGTGCCAGCAGCTCAACGTGGGGGTTAGAGACCCAGTACTTC; CDR3 protein: CASSSTWGLETQYF
J gene: TRBJ2-3; clone size: -; D gene: TRBD1; V gene: TRBV7-9; CDR3 length: 15; CDR3 DNA: TGTGCCAGCAGCTTTCTCGGGACAGGCACAGATACGCAGTATTTT; CDR3 protein: CASSFLGTGTDTQYF
J gene: TRBJ2-2; clone size: -; D gene: -; V gene: TRBV20-1; CDR3 length: 14; CDR3 DNA: TGCAGTGCTAGGTTTACAGGGAGAACCGGGGAGCTGTTTTTT; CDR3 protein: CSARFTGRTGELFF
J gene: TRBJ2-3; clone size: -; D gene: TRBD1; V gene: TRBV6-5; CDR3 length: 16; CDR3 DNA: TGTGCCAGCAGTTACTCGGTGACAGGGGGCACAGATACGCAGTATTTT; CDR3 protein: CASSYSVTGGTDTQYF
J gene: TRBJ1-5; clone size: -; D gene: -; V gene: TRBV6-2/TRBV6-3; CDR3 length: 13; CDR3 DNA: TGTGCCAGCAGTTACAACGGCGGGCAGCCCCAGCATTTT; CDR3 protein: CASSYNGGQPQHF
J gene: TRBJ1-1; clone size: -; D gene: -; V gene: TRBV5-1; CDR3 length: 15; CDR3 DNA: TGCGCCAGCAGCTTGGGGGCATCCCTTGGGACTGAAGCTTTCTTT; CDR3 protein: CASSLGASLGTEAFF
J gene: TRBJ2-3; clone size: -; D gene: TRBD2; V gene: TRBV7-9; CDR3 length: 15; CDR3 DNA: TGTGCCAGCAGTTCCCTAGCGGACCACACAGATACGCAGTATTTT; CDR3 protein: CASSSLADHTDTQYF
J gene: TRBJ1-4; clone size: once; D gene: -; V gene: TRBV27; CDR3 length: 16; CDR3 DNA: TGTGCCAGCAGTCGCGTAACCGGGGGCCGAAATGAAAAACTGTTTTTT; CDR3 protein: CASSRVTGGRNEKLFF
J gene: TRBJ1-1; clone size: few; D gene: -; V gene: TRBV6-6; CDR3 length: 14; CDR3 DNA: TGTGCCAGCAGTTCGATGACAGATAACACTGAAGCTTTCTTT; CDR3 protein: CASSSMTDNTEAFF
J gene: TRBJ1-1; clone size: few; D gene: -; V gene: TRBV12-3/TRBV12-4; CDR3 length: 16; CDR3 DNA: TGTGCCAGCAGTTTTGCCGCCTCGACAGTGAACACTGAAGCTTTCTTT; CDR3 protein: CASSFAASTVNTEAFF
J gene: TRBJ1-5; clone size: -; D gene: -; V gene: TRBV20-1; CDR3 length: 14; CDR3 DNA: TGCAGTGCACCGGGGGCAGAAGGCAATCAGCCCCAGCATTTT; CDR3 protein: CSAPGAEGNQPQHF
J gene: TRBJ2-7; clone size: -; D gene: TRBD1; V gene: TRBV9; CDR3 length: 12; CDR3 DNA: TGTGCCAGCAGCCCTGGACAGGAAGAGCAGTACTTC; CDR3 protein: CASSPGQEEQYF
J gene: TRBJ2-1; clone size: -; D gene: -; V gene: TRBV14; CDR3 length: 17; CDR3 DNA: TGTGCCAGCAGCCCTTATTATTATGGGGGGGCAGGCAGTGAGCAGTTCTTC; CDR3 protein: CASSPYYYGGAGSEQFF
J gene: TRBJ1-1; clone size: -; D gene: -; V gene: TRBV30; CDR3 length: 12; CDR3 DNA: TGTGCTCTGGCCCAGGGGCACACTGAAGCTTTCTTT; CDR3 protein: CALAQGHTEAFF
J gene: TRBJ1-2; clone size: -; D gene: -; V gene: TRBV14; CDR3 length: 14; CDR3 DNA: TGTGCCAGCAGCCCCGAGGATCCTAGAGTCGGCTACACCTTC; CDR3 protein: CASSPEDPRVGYTF
J gene: TRBJ1-1; clone size: few; D gene: -; V gene: TRBV7-2; CDR3 length: 15; CDR3 DNA: TGTGCCAGCAGCTCGCACTGGGGAGGGAACACTGAAGCTTTCTTT; CDR3 protein: CASSSHWGGNTEAFF
J gene: TRBJ2-7; clone size: -; D gene: -; V gene: TRBV2; CDR3 length: 16; CDR3 DNA: TGTGCCAGCAGTGAATTTGCGGACGTCAGCTCCTACGAGCAGTACTTC; CDR3 protein: CASSEFADVSSYEQYF
J gene: TRBJ2-2; clone size: many; D gene: -; V gene: TRBV29-1; CDR3 length: 11; CDR3 DNA: TGCAGCGCCCGATTATTCGGGGAGCTGTTTTTT; CDR3 protein: CSARLFGELFF
J gene: TRBJ2-1; clone size: -; D gene: -; V gene: TRBV28; CDR3 length: 16; CDR3 DNA: TGTGCCAGCAGACCCGTTCAGGGTTATAGGTACAATGAGCAGTTCTTC; CDR3 protein: CASRPVQGYRYNEQFF
J gene: TRBJ2-3; clone size: -; D gene: -; V gene: TRBV9; CDR3 length: 17; CDR3 DNA: TGTGCCAGCAGCGTAGAGGATGGGGGTTCTAGCACAGATACGCAGTATTTT; CDR3 protein: CASSVEDGGSSTDTQYF
J gene: TRBJ1-5; clone size: -; D gene: -; V gene: TRBV7-2; CDR3 length: 15; CDR3 DNA: TGTGCCAGCAGCCCGATTCTCGGTCTCAATCAGCCCCAGCATTTT; CDR3 protein: CASSPILGLNQPQHF